The 32 T cell receptor beta chains below come from one sample, sequenced in a study of TIL therapy for anti-PD-1-resistant metastatic lung cancer. Time point reported: pre-treatment sample, taken before nivolumab and TIL therapy. This was the immunoSEQ v3 assay. Measured with immunoSEQ multiplex PCR; TCRdb has only the in-frame clones, and not every one. The data contain 20,000 to 25,000 clones, around 76% of them singletons. The sample was blood, taken at baseline. The receptors stem from a person aged 25 to 85 with non-small cell lung cancer.

The chain has TRBV30 and TRBJ2-7; D tentatively reads TRBD1 or TRBD2 (5 bases each). Germline CDR1 and CDR2: GTSNPN and SVGIG (reference sequence). The CDR3 runs 15 residues. Trimming left V 3 bases short and J 0 bases short, with 15 bases between. Written as DNA, the CDR3 is TGTGCCTGGAGATACCGGGACCGAAACTCCTACGAGCAGTACTTC. It codes for CAWRYRDRNSYEQYF.

This clone showed up just once. The V gene is TRBV11-3, the J gene TRBJ2-5, with TRBD1 matching over 9 bases. The J call is doubtful: the DNA matches TRBJ2-7 better. CDR1 and CDR2 from the germline V gene are SGHNT and YENEEA. The CDR3 is 14 residues long. The CDR3 DNA sequence: TGTGCCAGCAGCTTAGGAGGACAGGGGCTCGAGCAGTACTTC. Protein sequence: CASSLGGQGLEQYF.

The chain employs TRBV5-1 and TRBJ1-2; tentative D call: TRBD1 (5 bases). Germline V gives CDR1 SGHRS, CDR2 YFSETQ. Trimming pared 0 bases from V and 7 bases from J, leaving 10 bases between. CDR3 length equals 13 residues. The DNA of the CDR3 is TGCGCCAGCAGCTTGGCTGCGGGGGGTGGCTACACCTTC. Protein product: CASSLAAGGGYTF.

The V call is TRBV6-5, the J call TRBJ1-6; D not resolved. The CDR3 runs 15 residues. The V and J ends lost 6 bases and 9 bases respectively, with 18 bases between them. Germline CDR1 MNHEY, CDR2 SVGAGI. The CDR3 DNA reads TGTGCCAGCAGATCCCTTGCGGCACGGGGTTCACCCCTCCACTTT. Amino acids: CASRSLAARGSPLHF.

The chain is built from TRBV28 and TRBJ2-5; 11 nucleotides line up with TRBD2. Unmatched junction bases numbered 7, after V lost 6 bases and J lost 4 bases. The CDR3 covers 15 residues. Germline V gene data show CDR1 as MDHEN and CDR2 as SYDVKM. Written as DNA, the CDR3 is TGTGCCAGCAGCCCCGTAGCGGGAGGGCGAGAGACCCAGTACTTC. As protein: CASSPVAGGRETQYF.

This rearrangement joins TRBV4-1 to TRBJ1-2, with D possibly being TRBD1 (5 bases). The germline V gene has CDR1 MGHRA and CDR2 YSYEKL. The length of the CDR3 is 14 residues. Trimming shortened V by 0 bases and J by 8 bases, and 13 bases separated the two germline ends. The CDR3: CASSQDGGLSGYTF. CDR3 in DNA: TGCGCCAGCAGCCAAGATGGGGGATTAAGCGGCTACACCTTC.

The V gene is TRBV9, the J gene TRBJ2-7, with D perhaps given as TRBD1 or TRBD2 (5 bases each). The CDR3 covers 14 residues. V was shortened by 0 bases and J by 4 bases, with 11 bases between the two germline ends. The germline gives CDR1 SGDLS, CDR2 YYNGEE. The CDR3 DNA reads as TGTGCCAGCAGCGTAGAGGATGAGGGGTACGAGCAGTACTTC. This sequence encodes CASSVEDEGYEQYF.

The genes are TRBV11-2 and TRBJ2-5; no clear D gene. Per the germline V gene, CDR1 is SGHAT and CDR2 is FQNNGV. The CDR3 totals 15 residues. Trimming removed 0 bases at V and 5 bases at J, with 13 bases between. The CDR3 sequence is CASSLDPTIGETQYF. The CDR3 region has the DNA TGTGCCAGCAGCTTAGATCCTACGATCGGGGAGACCCAGTACTTC.

This clone showed up just a few times. This sequence joins TRBV6-5 and TRBJ1-5; 7 bases line up with TRBD1. CDR1 and CDR2 (germline): MNHEY, SVGAGI. The CDR3 is 14 residues long. Trimming cost V 6 bases and J 5 bases; bases outside gene matches: 7. The CDR3 spells CASRPQGIHQPQHF. DNA for the CDR3: TGTGCCAGCAGGCCACAGGGGATTCATCAGCCCCAGCATTTT.

J is TRBJ1-2 and V is TRBV19; tentatively, D is TRBD1 (5 bases). Germline values: CDR1 LNHDA, CDR2 SQIVND (reference sequence). The CDR3 sequence is 15 residues long. Trimming removed 1 base at V and 2 bases at J, with 11 bases between. DNA of the CDR3: TGTGCCAGTAGTATAGTCCCAGGGATCAACTATGGCTACACCTTC. Amino acids: CASSIVPGINYGYTF.

This clone was seen more than once but under ten times. This same CDR3 is encoded by further DNA sequences in the sample. The chain uses TRBV2 and TRBJ2-7; 7 bases are shared with TRBD2. The CDR3 contains 15 residues. After removal of 1 base from V and 1 base from J, the junction contained 4 bases not matched to a gene. The germline CDR1 and CDR2 sequences are SNHLY and FYNNEI. The DNA of the CDR3 is TGTGCCAGCAGTGAAGGGGGGGGGAGGTCCTACGAGCAGTACTTC. Protein: CASSEGGGRSYEQYF.

The chain carries TRBV29-1 and TRBJ1-4, with 7 bases identical to TRBD1. The CDR3 runs 13 residues. With 6 bases clipped from V and 1 base from J, the junction kept 2 bases outside the gene matches. Germline lookup yields CDR1 SQVTM and CDR2 ANQGSEA. CDR3 nucleotide sequence: TGCAGCGTAGGGGACAGAACTAATGAAAAACTGTTTTTT. It yields the protein CSVGDRTNEKLFF.

This chain joins TRBV19 and TRBJ2-5, with TRBD1 matching 8 bases. Germline-derived CDR1 and CDR2 are LNHDA and SQIVND (reference sequence). The CDR3 has 14 residues. J gave up 5 bases and V 5 bases, and 7 bases lay outside the gene matches. The CDR3 sequence is CASSRTGMSETQYF. In DNA, the CDR3 is TGTGCCAGTAGTCGGACAGGGATGAGCGAGACCCAGTACTTC.

The V gene is TRBV6-6, the J gene TRBJ2-7, with TRBD1 identical over 7 bases. Trimming cost V 5 bases and J 5 bases; bases outside gene matches: 6. Germline CDR1 reads MNHNY; CDR2 reads SVGAGI (reference sequence). The CDR3 consists of 13 residues. The chain's CDR3 is CASSRQGSHEQYF. DNA of the CDR3: TGTGCCAGCAGTAGACAGGGTAGCCACGAGCAGTACTTC.

The sample holds one count of this clone. The chain couples TRBV2 to TRBJ2-7, with no clear D. Germline V gene lookup returns CDR1 SNHLY and CDR2 FYNNEI. Deletions cut 4 bases from V and 2 bases from J, with 12 bases between. The CDR3 totals 14 residues. The CDR3 DNA is TGTGCCAGCAGTGGTATACAGATAACCTACGAGCAGTACTTC. Its protein is CASSGIQITYEQYF.

The chain couples TRBV27 to TRBJ1-6; D is uncertain. Germline V CDR1 and CDR2: MNHEY, SMNVEV (reference sequence). Trimming stripped 9 bases from V and 9 bases from J, with 18 bases between. CDR3 length equals 14 residues. DNA of the CDR3: TGTGCCAGTTCCCCCCTGGAGATCGGTTCACCCCTCCACTTT. The encoded protein is CASSPLEIGSPLHF.

CDR3 coding DNA: TGCGCCAGCAGTCTTTTTCGACTGATCTACGAGCAGTACTTC. The encoded protein is CASSLFRLIYEQYF. The chain links TRBV23-1 to TRBJ2-7; D is unclear. TRBV23-1 is an ORF, and what it does is uncertain. The V gene lost 4 bases and the J gene lost 3 bases, with 13 bases spanning the gap. CDR3 length equals 14 residues.

V and J are TRBV9 and TRBJ2-1, with 14 bases that match TRBD2. Trimming at V came to 3 bases and at J to 9 bases, leaving 5 bases not matched to a gene. CDR3 size: 15 residues. The V gene's germline CDR1 is SGDLS and CDR2 YYNGEE. CDR3 coding DNA: TGTGCCAGCAGCGCCCGACTAGCGGGAGGGAGTGAGCAGTTCTTC. Protein product: CASSARLAGGSEQFF.

The chain uses TRBV4-1 and TRBJ2-7; tentatively, D is TRBD1 (5 bases). V shed 0 bases and J shed 7 bases, with 19 bases lying between them. The CDR3 totals 16 residues. Germline V gene data show CDR1 as MGHRA and CDR2 as YSYEKL. The CDR3 spells CASSQEEVQGFGEQYF. DNA for the CDR3: TGCGCCAGCAGCCAAGAAGAGGTGCAGGGATTCGGGGAGCAGTACTTC.

The chain combines TRBV4-3 with TRBJ2-7, with 8 bases matching TRBD1. The germline gives CDR1 LGHNA, CDR2 YSLEER. This CDR3 has 14 residues. V was pared by 4 bases and J by 2 bases, with 4 bases of the junction left unmatched. The CDR3 DNA sequence: TGCGCCAGCAGCCCTGGGACAGGAGCCTACGAGCAGTACTTC. Protein: CASSPGTGAYEQYF.

This clone was picked up a small number of times. The chain links TRBV4-1 to TRBJ2-5; no reliable D call. The CDR3 loop spans 14 amino acids. From germline, CDR1 is MGHRA and CDR2 YSYEKL. Trimming removed 0 bases at V and 5 bases at J, with 10 bases between. The CDR3 is CASSQDEGRETQYF. CDR3 bases: TGCGCCAGCAGCCAAGACGAAGGGCGGGAGACCCAGTACTTC.

The chain employs TRBV9 and TRBJ2-6; unclear D gene. The CDR3 loop spans 16 amino acids. With 4 bases removed from V and 0 bases from J, the gap between germline ends came to 11 bases. From germline, CDR1 is SGDLS and CDR2 YYNGEE. The CDR3 loop reads CASSPRHNSGANVLTF. The CDR3 DNA is TGTGCCAGCAGCCCCAGACACAACTCTGGGGCCAACGTCCTGACTTTC.

This rearrangement joins TRBV27 to TRBJ2-1; the match to TRBD2 covers 10 bases. V gave up 5 bases and J gave up 4 bases; unmatched junction bases: 8. The germline V gene has CDR1 MNHEY and CDR2 SMNVEV (reference sequence). CDR3 length: 16 residues. CDR3 DNA: TGTGCCAGCAGTCCCCGTAGCGGGGGGACTTACAATGAGCAGTTCTTC. Its protein is CASSPRSGGTYNEQFF.

The rearrangement links TRBV28 to TRBJ2-3; the match to TRBD2 covers 11 bases. V shed 2 bases, J shed 3 bases, and the junction held 7 bases outside the gene matches. Germline values: CDR1 MDHEN, CDR2 SYDVKM. The CDR3 runs 17 residues. The CDR3 region is CASSLPTSGSRTDTQYF. The CDR3 nucleotides read TGTGCCAGCAGTTTACCTACTAGCGGGAGTAGAACAGATACGCAGTATTTT.

The gene calls are TRBV7-8 and TRBJ2-7; D tentatively reads TRBD1 or TRBD2 (5 bases each). V gave up 7 bases and J gave up 3 bases, with 16 bases separating them. Looked up from germline, CDR1 is SGHVS and CDR2 is FQNEAQ. The CDR3 runs 14 residues. CDR3 DNA sequence: TGTGCCAGCACCCGGGACGGATTATACTACGAGCAGTACTTC. Residues: CASTRDGLYYEQYF. Complete variable domain (other parts from reference TRBV7-8 and TRBJ2-7): GAGVSQSPRYKVAKRGQDVALRCDPISGHVSLFWYQQALGQGPEFLTYFQNEAQLDKSGLPSDRFFAERPEGSVSTLKIQRTQQEDSAVYLCASTRDGLYYEQYFGPGTRLTVT.

J is TRBJ1-1 and V is TRBV18, with TRBD1 matching 7 bases. The trim removed 3 bases at V and 4 bases at J, leaving 5 bases unmatched. The CDR3 is 14 residues long. Germline V gene data show CDR1 as KGHSH and CDR2 as LQKENI. As DNA, the CDR3 is TGTGCCAGCTCACCGACAGGGTTGGGCACTGAAGCTTTCTTT. It yields the protein CASSPTGLGTEAFF. Combining the CDR3 with reference TRBV18 and TRBJ1-1 gives the whole variable domain NAGVMQNPRHLVRRRGQEARLRCSPMKGHSHVYWYRQLPEEGLKFMVYLQKENIIDESGMPKERFSAEFPKEGPSILRIQQVVRGDSAAYFCASSPTGLGTEAFFGQGTRLTVV.

V and J are TRBV28 and TRBJ2-5; D not certain. Germline V gene data show CDR1 as MDHEN and CDR2 as SYDVKM. This CDR3 is 15 amino acids long. Trimming left V 10 bases short and J 1 base short, with 19 bases between. The DNA of the CDR3 is TGTGCCACCATCACCAGGCTGAGTAGCCAAGAGACCCAGTACTTC. Its protein product is CATITRLSSQETQYF.

This chain connects TRBV7-9 to TRBJ1-2, with D possibly matching TRBD1 (5 bases). CDR3 length: 14 amino acids. The germline gives CDR1 SEHNR, CDR2 FQNEAQ (reference sequence). V was shortened by 11 bases and J by 0 bases, with 16 bases between the two germline ends. CDR3 DNA sequence: TGTGCCCCTGAGGGACCGGGAGCTAACTATGGCTACACCTTC. Its protein product is CAPEGPGANYGYTF.

This chain joins TRBV29-1 and TRBJ1-5; D gene ambiguous. The CDR3 length is 13 residues. CDR1 and CDR2 (germline): SQVTM, ANQGSEA. V lost 4 bases to trimming and J lost 3 bases, with 10 bases between them. CDR3 coding DNA: TGCAGCGTTGCTACATCTAACAATCAGCCCCAGCATTTT. This gives the protein CSVATSNNQPQHF.

This clone was recorded a few times. The rearrangement uses TRBV19 and TRBJ1-5, with D maybe TRBD1 (5 bases). The CDR3 runs to 15 residues. Trimming removed 3 bases at V and 4 bases at J, with 13 bases between. CDR1 LNHDA and CDR2 SQIVND come from the germline V gene (reference sequence). This CDR3 reads CASSIWDGENQPQHF. The CDR3 DNA is TGTGCCAGTAGTATTTGGGACGGCGAGAATCAGCCCCAGCATTTT.

V and J are TRBV6-1 and TRBJ1-5; D unclear. The CDR3 spans 15 residues. The V and J ends lost 1 base and 0 bases respectively, with 7 bases between them. CDR1 is MNHNS and CDR2 is SASEGT in the germline V gene. The CDR3 region has the DNA TGTGCCAGCAGTGAAGGCTCATATAGCAATCAGCCCCAGCATTTT. Residues: CASSEGSYSNQPQHF.

This clone was detected only a few times. The V and J genes are TRBV29-1 and TRBJ2-7; 11 bases match TRBD1. Germline CDR1 and CDR2: SQVTM and ANQGSEA. The CDR3 contains 14 residues. V lost 4 bases to trimming and J lost 2 bases; unmatched junction nucleotides: 4. The CDR3 region is CSVAGQGVTYEQYF. The CDR3 region has the DNA TGCAGCGTTGCGGGACAGGGGGTGACCTACGAGCAGTACTTC.